This T cell receptor (beta chain) was sequenced during a study of shared clonotypes between healthy human individuals (dated by TCRdb to 2020 to 2021). Study-level background: A couple of women and a few men aged 18 to 49 years were included in the cohort. Per donor, three plates each were used for CD4 naive and CD4 memory, two for CD8 naive, and one for CD8 memory. To increase sequencing depth and limit assay-specific biases, TCR repertoire library preparation and sequencing were carried out by different laboratories using diverse techniques. Each donor's leukapheresis produced roughly between about 0.85 and 10 billion PBMCs. To estimate repertoire size and how much clonotypes are shared between individuals, the study performed deep sequencing of blood TCR repertoires from a few healthy adults. Broad study findings and their caveats: Incomplete sequencing was indicated by rarefaction of sorted-subset datasets, despite the large sequencing depth. The small number of donors limited the genetic and exposure-history diversity represented. Higher generation probabilities were observed for clonotypes shared by all four sorted-subset donors than for non-shared clonotypes. Based on pairwise subsampling, the degree of clonotype sharing among donors was expected to be affected by sequencing depth. When several donors were compared, the shared fraction of clonotypes was roughly 4.8% for naive CD4, more than 3% for naive CD8, roughly 2.3% for memory CD4, and less than 0.45% for memory CD8. Naive subsets generally had larger estimated clonotype richness than memory subsets did. Sampling was restricted to blood, and TCR repertoires in tissue are likely to differ from TCR repertoires in blood.

The germline V gene supplies CDR1 SNHLY and CDR2 FYNNEI. V is reduced by 2 bases and J by 4 bases, leaving a spacing of 18 bases between them. The CDR3 measures 17 amino acids from cysteine to phenylalanine. Just the 51-base CDR3 DNA is kept, in frame starting at base 1. This clone was seen a single time. Its antigen is not yet known. Nothing much larger sits one base from this clone, and base qualities are not available. Using the deep immunoSEQ assay, multiplex PCR amplified TCR CDR3 regions from genomic DNA. For each cell subset, the extracted genomic DNA was distributed evenly across all wells of several immunoSEQ 96-well plates, and each plate served as one replicate. For sorted subsets, each replicate PCR was loaded with about 0.2 ug genomic DNA, equivalent to 30,000 or so T cell genomes. Purified libraries were quantified with a Qubit 3.0 fluorometer, sized on a Bioanalyzer 2100, and re-quantified with the KAPA Library Quantification kit. Each immunoSEQ 96-well plate was sequenced on its own single-read 150-cycle Illumina NextSeq 550 flow cell. The paper's data handling went like this. Because only junctional sequences without quality scores were contained in the immunoSEQ output, filtering matching that applied to full-length reads could not be performed. Sequences were annotated with PyIR, a Python wrapper for IgBLAST v1.9, using IMGT germline references to assign V/J genes and CDR3. Reads were filtered out if the reads had weak V/J assignments (E-value above 1e-6), no CDR3, stop codons, out-of-frame junctions, or ambiguous translated residues. V3J clonotypes were defined as sequences sharing the same inferred V gene, J gene, and CDR3 amino acid sequence. Percentage overlap between repertoires was calculated by dividing the number of shared unique clonotypes by the size of the smaller repertoire. Three approaches were used to assess repertoire richness: RTK rarefaction, the Chao1 estimator, and Recon v2.1 estimates of unobserved clonotypes. Generation probabilities for all TCRbeta clonotypes obtained by the gDNA method from several donors were computed using OLGA. Drawn from immuneACCESS, this table holds only the in-frame rearrangements with V and J called that TCRdb kept. Clones are partly lost; checked studies trace under half to an unresolved V gene and leave the rest unexplained. V, J and clone size are those of that table, while D and trimming were read from the DNA. The sample data list about 2.2 million clones, and 90% to 95% of these were observed just once. Together, the top ten hold roughly 1.7% of the sample.

CD8 naive samples consisted of CD45RO-negative cells that were positively selected for CCR7, yielding a CD45RA+CCR7+ population without TemRA cells. The donors were healthy, HIV-negative adults with no recently reported acute infections or vaccinations. All donors were Caucasian adults living in Nashville, Tennessee, USA. After blood collection by leukapheresis, PBMCs were isolated using Ficoll-Histopaque density gradient centrifugation and then cryopreserved in the vapor phase of liquid nitrogen. Purity and quantity of every magnetically sorted T cell population were checked by analytical flow cytometry. Genomic DNA was isolated from each sorted fraction and quantified by UV absorbance on a Nanodrop 2000c.

The rearranged chain carries TRBV2 and TRBJ1-3, with a weak D call of TRBD1 (5 bases match). The TCR originated in a young man in good health. Some clones in this sample may be carry-over from other donors' samples. Material: naive CD8+ T cells from PBMCs. This sample's cell subset or site label indicates: CD45RA+CCR7+. The bases are TGTGCCAGCAGTGAACTGATGGGGACGGAAATAGGAAACACCATATATTTT. Its translation reads: CASSELMGTEIGNTIYF.